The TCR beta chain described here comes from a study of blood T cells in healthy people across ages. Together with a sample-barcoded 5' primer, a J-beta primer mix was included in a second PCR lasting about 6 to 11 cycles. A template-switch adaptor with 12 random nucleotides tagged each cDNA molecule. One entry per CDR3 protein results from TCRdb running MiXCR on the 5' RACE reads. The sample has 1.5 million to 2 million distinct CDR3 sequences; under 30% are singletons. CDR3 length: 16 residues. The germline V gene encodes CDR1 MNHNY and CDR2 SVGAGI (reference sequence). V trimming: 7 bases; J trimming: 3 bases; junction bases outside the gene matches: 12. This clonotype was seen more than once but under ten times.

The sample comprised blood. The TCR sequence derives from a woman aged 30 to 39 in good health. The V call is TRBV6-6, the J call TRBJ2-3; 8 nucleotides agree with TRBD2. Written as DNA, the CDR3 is TGTGCCAGCATGGGTCGAGCGGGAGTATCGACAGATACGCAGTATTTT. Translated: CASMGRAGVSTDTQYF.